This T cell receptor beta chain was observed in a study of T cell repertoires in cytomegalovirus infection. Study-level information: Matching HLA type and CMV infection were both indicated by public TCR beta signatures. Study conclusions and caveats: Dominating the ex vivo response were HLA-C-restricted CMV-specific TCR beta clonotypes. Cumulative public TCR beta family frequency identified CMV carriers with the relevant HLA.

TCRdb analysed the reads with MiXCR anew, one entry per CDR3 protein. The sample contains 200,000 to 300,000 distinct CDR3 sequences, over 9% of which appear only once. Trimming pared 7 bases from V and 4 bases from J, leaving 17 bases between. Per germline, CDR1 SGHTA and CDR2 FQGNSA. The CDR3 covers 14 residues. At least ten counts were recorded for this clonotype. Its antigen is unknown. This TCR was recovered from a human donor in good health (CMV status not recorded). Some clones in this sample may be carry-over from other donors' samples. J is TRBJ2-7 and V is TRBV7-2; possible D gene TRBD1, 6 bases. Sequenced material: PBMCs. DNA for the CDR3: TGTGCCAGCACCTTCTCAGGGCAGGGGTACGAGCAGTACTTC. Translating gives CASTFSGQGYEQYF. The whole variable domain, remainder taken from reference TRBV7-2 and TRBJ2-7, is GAGVSQSPSNKVTEKGKDVELRCDPISGHTALYWYRQSLGQGLEFLIYFQGNSAPDKSGLPSDRFSAERTGGSVSTLTIQRTQQEDSAVYLCASTFSGQGYEQYFGPGTRLTVT.